The 12 T cell receptor beta chains given below trace back to one sample, sequenced in a study of early T cells in non-severe SARS-CoV-2 infection. MiXCR, run by TCRdb on the 5' RACE reads, gives a single entry per CDR3 protein. Of 90,000 to 120,000 distinct CDR3 sequences listed, 12% are singletons. Material: whole blood. These receptors were taken from an adult who was a healthcare worker with PCR-confirmed SARS-CoV-2 infection or an uninfected control (not recorded which).

This clonotype was detected many times. V usage is TRBV10-3 and J usage is TRBJ1-1; D is ambiguous. Trimming cost V 6 bases and J 2 bases, with 10 bases left between them. Germline values: CDR1 ENHRY, CDR2 SYGVKD. The CDR3 totals 13 residues. CDR3 in amino acids: CAIRLDQNTEAFF. The CDR3 region has the DNA TGTGCCATCAGACTAGACCAAAACACTGAAGCTTTCTTT.

This clonotype was counted between two and nine times. The chain recombines TRBV24-1 with TRBJ1-5; no clear D gene. The CDR3 sequence is 12 residues long. Per the germline V gene, CDR1 is KGHDR and CDR2 is SFDVKD. V lost 4 bases and J lost 4, with 4 bases in between. This CDR3 is CATSEFNQPQHF. CDR3 in DNA: TGTGCCACCAGTGAGTTTAATCAGCCCCAGCATTTT.

J is TRBJ1-5 and V is TRBV29-1; 10 nucleotides line up with TRBD1. This CDR3 contains 13 residues. Germline-derived CDR1 and CDR2 are SQVTM and ANQGSEA. Losses at the gene ends were 4 bases for V and 6 bases for J; bases not matched to a gene: 3. CDR3 sequence reads: CSVAGTGVQPQHF. DNA of the CDR3: TGCAGCGTTGCAGGGACAGGGGTTCAGCCCCAGCATTTT.

J is TRBJ1-6 and V is TRBV9, with D maybe TRBD1 (6 bases). This CDR3 contains 15 residues. The V gene lost 3 bases and the J gene lost 9 bases, with 16 bases spanning the gap. Germline assignment: CDR1 SGDLS and CDR2 YYNGEE. This chain's CDR3 is CASSEGGQRSSPLHF. In DNA form, the CDR3 reads TGTGCCAGCAGCGAGGGGGGGCAACGAAGTTCACCCCTCCACTTT.

This clonotype was observed at least ten times. J is TRBJ2-3 and V is TRBV20-1; no clear D gene. Trimming removed 0 bases from V and 5 bases from J, with 3 bases in between. The CDR3 length is 11 residues. Germline CDR1 and CDR2: DFQATT and SNEGSKA (reference sequence). CDR3 amino acids: CSARDLDTQYF. In nucleotides, the CDR3 is TGCAGTGCTAGAGATCTAGATACGCAGTATTTT.

J is TRBJ2-5 and V is TRBV11-2, with D perhaps TRBD2 (6 bases). The V end was cut by 2 bases, the J end by 1 base, with 17 bases between. The CDR3 extends over 17 amino acids. CDR1 and CDR2 from the germline V gene are SGHAT and FQNNGV. The CDR3 reads CASSLLRSQGGQETQYF. The CDR3 DNA sequence: TGTGCCAGCAGCTTATTGAGGTCGCAGGGAGGCCAAGAGACCCAGTACTTC. Looking up the rest from reference TRBV11-2 and TRBJ2-5 gives the full variable domain: EAGVAQSPRYKIIEKRQSVAFWCNPISGHATLYWYQQILGQGPKLLIQFQNNGVVDDSQLPKDRFSAERLKGVDSTLKIQPAKLEDSAVYLCASSLLRSQGGQETQYFGPGTRLLVL.

The table lists this clonotype with many counts. The gene calls are TRBV6-5 and TRBJ2-7, with D maybe TRBD1 (5 bases). The CDR3 spans 11 residues. The V and J ends lost 5 bases and 6 bases respectively, with 8 bases between them. CDR1 MNHEY and CDR2 SVGAGI come from the germline V gene. CDR3 bases: TGTGCCAGCAGTGGGGCCCTCGAGCAGTACTTC. Translation gives CASSGALEQYF.

The J gene is TRBJ1-1, the V gene TRBV20-1; 7 nucleotides match TRBD1. The junction had 16 bases not matched to a gene; V was cut back by 6 bases and J by 9 bases. This CDR3 is 14 amino acids long. Germline V gives CDR1 DFQATT, CDR2 SNEGSKA (reference sequence). The CDR3: CSASFVGGNGKAFF. CDR3 DNA sequence: TGCAGTGCCTCCTTTGTAGGGGGCAACGGAAAAGCTTTCTTT.

This rearrangement joins TRBV3-1 to TRBJ2-5; no reliable D call. CDR3 length equals 12 residues. Germline loops: CDR1 LGHDT, CDR2 YNNKEL (reference sequence). V lost 2 bases and J 3 bases, leaving 4 bases between the germline ends. The CDR3 sequence is CASSQSEETQYF. CDR3 nucleotide sequence: TGTGCCAGCAGCCAATCGGAAGAGACCCAGTACTTC.

The chain is built from TRBV5-6 and TRBJ1-5; no clear D. V shed 2 bases and J shed 0 bases, with 9 bases lying between them. The CDR3 length is 15 residues. Per germline, CDR1 SGHDT and CDR2 YYEEEE. The CDR3 region has the DNA TGTGCCAGCAGCTTAGCGGGGTATAGCAATCAGCCCCAGCATTTT. It is translated as CASSLAGYSNQPQHF.

In this sample, this clonotype turned up many times. Written as DNA, the CDR3 is TGCAGTGCTAGAGCGCTCGGACTAGCGGGGGGGCTGCGCACCGGGGAGCTGTTTTTT. As protein: CSARALGLAGGLRTGELFF. J is TRBJ2-2 and V is TRBV20-1; 15 bases fit TRBD2. From germline, CDR1 is DFQATT and CDR2 SNEGSKA (reference sequence). This CDR3 has 19 residues. The trim removed 1 base at V and 4 bases at J, leaving 10 bases unmatched.

Only a few counts were recorded for this clonotype. The CDR3 spells CASSLGGQGQSPLHF. CDR3 coding DNA: TGTGCCAGCAGCTTAGGGGGACAGGGTCAATCACCCCTCCACTTT. The chain has TRBV7-9 and TRBJ1-6; TRBD1 agrees at 9 bases. CDR1 and CDR2 (germline): SEHNR, FQNEAQ (reference sequence). This CDR3 has 15 amino acids. J was trimmed by 10 bases and V by 1 base; bases with no gene match: 5.